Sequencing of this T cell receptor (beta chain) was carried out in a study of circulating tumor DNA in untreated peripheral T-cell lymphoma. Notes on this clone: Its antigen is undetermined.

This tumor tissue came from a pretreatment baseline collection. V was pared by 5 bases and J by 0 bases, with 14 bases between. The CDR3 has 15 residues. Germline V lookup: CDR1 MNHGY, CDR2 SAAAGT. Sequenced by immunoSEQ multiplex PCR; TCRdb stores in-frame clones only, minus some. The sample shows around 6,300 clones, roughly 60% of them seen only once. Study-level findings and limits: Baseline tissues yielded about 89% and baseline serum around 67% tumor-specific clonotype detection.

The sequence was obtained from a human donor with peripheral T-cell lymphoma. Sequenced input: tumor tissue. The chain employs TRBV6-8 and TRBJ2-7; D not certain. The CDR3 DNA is TGTGCCAGCAGTCCTTTTTCGACGGACTCCTACGAGCAGTACTTC. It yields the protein CASSPFSTDSYEQYF.